This T cell receptor beta chain came from a study of response to subunit inactivated influenza vaccine. The study, taken as a whole, reports: With each seasonal influenza vaccination, the authors suggested, few new T cells are recruited.

TCRdb processed the RT-PCR reads anew with MiXCR; each CDR3 protein has one entry. The table has around 760,000 distinct CDR3 sequences, about 15% seen once. Looked up from germline, CDR1 is SGHTA and CDR2 is FQGNSA. The CDR3 extends over 15 amino acids. The germline V and J ends were trimmed by 5 bases and 6 bases, with 17 bases remaining between them. This clonotype turned up a few times. Its antigen is currently unknown. The sample in question was PBMCs from blood, obtained 14 days before vaccination. The source is a middle-aged man who received an inactivated influenza vaccine. The chain couples TRBV7-2 to TRBJ1-5; D is possibly TRBD1 (6 bases). CDR3 in DNA: TGTGCCAGCAGCCTACGGGATGGGGGCGCTCAGCCCCAGCATTTT. Translated: CASSLRDGGAQPQHF. The full variable domain, with the rest looked up from reference TRBV7-2 and TRBJ1-5, is GAGVSQSPSNKVTEKGKDVELRCDPISGHTALYWYRQSLGQGLEFLIYFQGNSAPDKSGLPSDRFSAERTGGSVSTLTIQRTQQEDSAVYLCASSLRDGGAQPQHFGDGTRLSIL.